Below, 2 T cell receptor beta chains from the same sample are listed, as sequenced in a study of T cell changes during pregnancy in multiple sclerosis. Using immunoSEQ multiplex PCR, the repertoire was profiled, and TCRdb retains in-frame clones only, with some absent. The sample carries tens of thousands of clones, roughly 93% recorded once. The material was CD8+ T cells from peripheral blood mononuclear cells, obtained in the second trimester of pregnancy. The receptors were gathered from a female donor with multiple sclerosis, enrolled in a pregnancy study.

The rearrangement links TRBV28 to TRBJ2-5; D call uncertain. Trimming took 4 bases from V and 7 from J, leaving 16 bases between them. The CDR3 is 14 residues long. Germline-derived CDR1 and CDR2 are MDHEN and SYDVKM. This chain's CDR3 is CASSSPRPLGTQYF. The CDR3 bases are TGTGCCAGCAGTTCGCCCCGACCGCTAGGGACCCAGTACTTC.

The V and J genes are TRBV5-6 and TRBJ1-5; TRBD1 matches at 8 bases. The germline gives CDR1 SGHDT, CDR2 YYEEEE. This CDR3 is 15 amino acids long. V lost 4 bases and J lost 6; bases outside the gene matches: 9. CDR3: CASSQTGVGSQPQHF. The CDR3 DNA reads as TGTGCCAGCAGCCAGACAGGGGTCGGTAGTCAGCCCCAGCATTTT.